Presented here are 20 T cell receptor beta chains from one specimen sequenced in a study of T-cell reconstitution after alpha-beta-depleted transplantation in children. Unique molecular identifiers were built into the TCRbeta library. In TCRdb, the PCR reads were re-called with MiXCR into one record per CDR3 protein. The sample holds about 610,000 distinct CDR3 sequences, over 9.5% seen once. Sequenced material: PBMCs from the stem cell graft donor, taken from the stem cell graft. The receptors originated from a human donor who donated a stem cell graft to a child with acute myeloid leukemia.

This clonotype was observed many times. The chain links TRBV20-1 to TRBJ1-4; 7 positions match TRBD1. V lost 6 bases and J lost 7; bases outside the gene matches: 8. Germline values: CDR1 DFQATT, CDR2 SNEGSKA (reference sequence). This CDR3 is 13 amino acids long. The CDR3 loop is CSAPTGKGEKLFF. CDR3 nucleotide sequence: TGCAGTGCCCCGACAGGGAAGGGTGAAAAACTGTTTTTT.

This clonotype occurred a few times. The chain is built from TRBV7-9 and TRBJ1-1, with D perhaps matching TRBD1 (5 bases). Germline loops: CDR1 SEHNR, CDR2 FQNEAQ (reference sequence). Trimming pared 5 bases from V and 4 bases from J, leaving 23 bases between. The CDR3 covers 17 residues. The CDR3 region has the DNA TGTGCCAGCAGCCCCGGACGGGACGTTATCCTGGGCACTGAAGCTTTCTTT. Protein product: CASSPGRDVILGTEAFF.

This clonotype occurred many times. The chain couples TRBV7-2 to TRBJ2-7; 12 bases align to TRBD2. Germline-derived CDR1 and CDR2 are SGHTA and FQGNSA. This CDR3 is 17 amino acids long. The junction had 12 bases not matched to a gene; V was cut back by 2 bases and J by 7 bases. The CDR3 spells CASSLPIRTSGIREQYF. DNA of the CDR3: TGTGCCAGCAGCTTACCTATCCGGACTAGCGGGATAAGAGAGCAGTACTTC.

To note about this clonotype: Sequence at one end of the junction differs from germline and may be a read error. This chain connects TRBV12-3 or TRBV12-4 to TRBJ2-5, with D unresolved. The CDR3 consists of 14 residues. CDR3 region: CASRKIGDQETQHF. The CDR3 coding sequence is TGTGCCAGCAGGAAGATCGGCGACCAAGAGACCCAGCACTTC.

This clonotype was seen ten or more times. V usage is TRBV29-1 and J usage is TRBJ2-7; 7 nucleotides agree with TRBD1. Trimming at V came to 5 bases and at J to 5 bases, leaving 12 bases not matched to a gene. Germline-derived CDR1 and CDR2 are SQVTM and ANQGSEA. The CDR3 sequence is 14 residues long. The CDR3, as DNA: TGCAGCGTTCTTCAGACAGGGAGTGAAAACGAGCAGTACTTC. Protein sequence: CSVLQTGSENEQYF.

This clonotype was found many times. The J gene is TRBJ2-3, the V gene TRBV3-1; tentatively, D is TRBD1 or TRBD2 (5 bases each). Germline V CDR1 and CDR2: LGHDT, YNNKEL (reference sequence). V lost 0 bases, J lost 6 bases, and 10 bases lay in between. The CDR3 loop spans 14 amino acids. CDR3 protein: CASSQDHGTDTQYF. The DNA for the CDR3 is TGTGCCAGCAGCCAAGATCACGGGACCGATACGCAGTATTTT.

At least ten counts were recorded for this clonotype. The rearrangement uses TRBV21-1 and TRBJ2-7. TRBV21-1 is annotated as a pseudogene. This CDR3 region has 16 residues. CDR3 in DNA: TGTGCCAGCAGCACCTTGACGAAGGGATATGCCTACGAGCAGTACTTC. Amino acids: CASSTLTKGYAYEQYF.

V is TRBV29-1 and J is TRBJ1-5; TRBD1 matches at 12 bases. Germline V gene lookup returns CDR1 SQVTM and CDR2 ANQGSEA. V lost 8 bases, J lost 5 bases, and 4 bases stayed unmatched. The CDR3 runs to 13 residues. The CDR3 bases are TGCAGCTGCGGGACAGGGGGCGATCAGCCCCAGCATTTT. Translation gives CSCGTGGDQPQHF. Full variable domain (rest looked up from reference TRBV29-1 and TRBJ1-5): SAVISQKPSRDICQRGTSLTIQCQVDSQVTMMFWYRQQPGQSLTLIATANQGSEATYESGFVIDKFPISRPNLTFSTLTVSNMSPEDSSIYLCSCGTGGDQPQHFGDGTRLSIL.

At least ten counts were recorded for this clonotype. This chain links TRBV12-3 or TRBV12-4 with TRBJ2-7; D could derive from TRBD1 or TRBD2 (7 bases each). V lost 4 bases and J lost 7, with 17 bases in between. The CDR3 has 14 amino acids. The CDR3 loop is CASSSSGGAWEQYF. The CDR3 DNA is TGTGCCAGCAGTTCCTCAGGGGGGGCGTGGGAGCAGTACTTC.

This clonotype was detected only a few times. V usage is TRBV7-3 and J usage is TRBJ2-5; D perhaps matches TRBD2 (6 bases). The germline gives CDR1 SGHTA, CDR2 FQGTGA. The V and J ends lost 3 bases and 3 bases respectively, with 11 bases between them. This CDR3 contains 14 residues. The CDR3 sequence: CASSFSGVEETQYF. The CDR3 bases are TGTGCCAGCAGCTTCTCGGGAGTGGAAGAGACCCAGTACTTC.

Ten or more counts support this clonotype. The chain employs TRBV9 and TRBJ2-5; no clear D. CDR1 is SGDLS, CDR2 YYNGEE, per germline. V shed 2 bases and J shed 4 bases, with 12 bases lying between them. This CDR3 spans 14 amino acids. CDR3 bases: TGTGCCAGCAGCGTGGACCCGTTCGGAGAGACCCAGTACTTC. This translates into CASSVDPFGETQYF.

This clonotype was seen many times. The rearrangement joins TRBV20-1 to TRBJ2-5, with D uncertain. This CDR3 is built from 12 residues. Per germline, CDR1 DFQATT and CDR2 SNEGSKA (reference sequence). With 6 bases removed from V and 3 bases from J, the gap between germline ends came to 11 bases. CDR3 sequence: CSAVGTEETQYF. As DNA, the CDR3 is TGCAGTGCCGTCGGAACAGAAGAGACCCAGTACTTC.

CDR3 nucleotides: TGTGCCAGCAGCTTAGTCCCTATCCAACTAGCGGGAGTGGGAAGCACAGATACGCAGTATTTT. Translating gives CASSLVPIQLAGVGSTDTQYF. The rearrangement links TRBV11-2 to TRBJ2-3; 11 nucleotides align to TRBD2. Trimming removed 1 base from V and 0 bases from J; junction bases left unmatched: 15. CDR3 length: 21 residues. Per germline, CDR1 SGHAT and CDR2 FQNNGV.

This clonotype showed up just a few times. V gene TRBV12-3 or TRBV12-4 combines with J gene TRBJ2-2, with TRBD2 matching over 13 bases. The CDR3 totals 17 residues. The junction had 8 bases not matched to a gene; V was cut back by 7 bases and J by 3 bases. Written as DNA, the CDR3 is TGTGCCAGCATCGGGGGACTAGCGGGATGGGACACCGGGGAGCTGTTTTTT. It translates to CASIGGLAGWDTGELFF.

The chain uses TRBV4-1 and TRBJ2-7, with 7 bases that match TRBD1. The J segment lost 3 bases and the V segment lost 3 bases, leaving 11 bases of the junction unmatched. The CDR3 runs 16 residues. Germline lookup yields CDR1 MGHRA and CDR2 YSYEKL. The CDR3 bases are TGCGCCAGCAGCCAGGCACCCGGACAGGCAATCTACGAGCAGTACTTC. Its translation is CASSQAPGQAIYEQYF.

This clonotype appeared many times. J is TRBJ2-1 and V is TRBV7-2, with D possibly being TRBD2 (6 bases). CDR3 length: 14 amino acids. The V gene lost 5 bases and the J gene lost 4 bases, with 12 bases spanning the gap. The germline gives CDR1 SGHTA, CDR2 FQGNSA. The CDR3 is CASSPFGGYNEQFF. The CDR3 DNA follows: TGTGCCAGCAGCCCCTTTGGGGGGTACAATGAGCAGTTCTTC.

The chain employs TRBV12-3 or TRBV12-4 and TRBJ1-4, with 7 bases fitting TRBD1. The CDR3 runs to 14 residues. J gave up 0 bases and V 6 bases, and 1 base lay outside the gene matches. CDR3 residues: CASRGTATNEKLFF. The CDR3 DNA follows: TGTGCCAGCAGGGGGACAGCAACTAATGAAAAACTGTTTTTT.

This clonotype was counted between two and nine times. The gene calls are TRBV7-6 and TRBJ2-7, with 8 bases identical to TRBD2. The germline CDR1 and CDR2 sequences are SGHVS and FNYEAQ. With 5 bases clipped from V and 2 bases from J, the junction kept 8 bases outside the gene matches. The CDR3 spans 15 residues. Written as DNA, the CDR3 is TGTGCCAGCAGCAACAAACCGGGACTAGCCTACGAGCAGTACTTC. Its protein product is CASSNKPGLAYEQYF.

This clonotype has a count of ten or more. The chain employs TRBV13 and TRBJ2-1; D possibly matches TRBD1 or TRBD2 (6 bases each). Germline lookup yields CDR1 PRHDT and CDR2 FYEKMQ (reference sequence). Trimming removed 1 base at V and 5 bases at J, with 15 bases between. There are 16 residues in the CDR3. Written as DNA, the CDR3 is TGTGCCAGCAGCTTAGCCCCGGGGGCGATGAACAATGAGCAGTTCTTC. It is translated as CASSLAPGAMNNEQFF.

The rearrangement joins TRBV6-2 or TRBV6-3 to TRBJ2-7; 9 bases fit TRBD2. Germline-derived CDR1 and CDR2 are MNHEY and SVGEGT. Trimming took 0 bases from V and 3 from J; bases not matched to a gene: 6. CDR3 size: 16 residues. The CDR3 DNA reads TGTGCCAGCAGTTACTCGTTAGCGGGAGACCTCTACGAGCAGTACTTC. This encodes CASSYSLAGDLYEQYF.